This T cell receptor (beta chain) was sequenced for a study of PD-L1 blockade in urothelial cancer. The ends lost 9 bases at V and 6 bases at J; junction bases unmatched: 3. Germline V CDR1 and CDR2: MNHEY, SVGAGI. CDR3 length: 11 residues. This clone was found a few times. Regarding time point: pretreatment peripheral blood. Method: immunoSEQ multiplex PCR; TCRdb's copy keeps in-frame clones and lacks some. The profile shows about 87,000 clones, 84% of them singletons. The sequenced sample was PBMCs, obtained around atezolizumab (anti-PD-L1) treatment. J is TRBJ1-2 and V is TRBV6-5, with TRBD1 identical over 8 bases. The receptor was isolated from a man in his fifties or sixties with urothelial cancer. DNA for the CDR3: TGTGCCAGTTACAGGGGGAATGGCTACACCTTC. Amino acids: CASYRGNGYTF.